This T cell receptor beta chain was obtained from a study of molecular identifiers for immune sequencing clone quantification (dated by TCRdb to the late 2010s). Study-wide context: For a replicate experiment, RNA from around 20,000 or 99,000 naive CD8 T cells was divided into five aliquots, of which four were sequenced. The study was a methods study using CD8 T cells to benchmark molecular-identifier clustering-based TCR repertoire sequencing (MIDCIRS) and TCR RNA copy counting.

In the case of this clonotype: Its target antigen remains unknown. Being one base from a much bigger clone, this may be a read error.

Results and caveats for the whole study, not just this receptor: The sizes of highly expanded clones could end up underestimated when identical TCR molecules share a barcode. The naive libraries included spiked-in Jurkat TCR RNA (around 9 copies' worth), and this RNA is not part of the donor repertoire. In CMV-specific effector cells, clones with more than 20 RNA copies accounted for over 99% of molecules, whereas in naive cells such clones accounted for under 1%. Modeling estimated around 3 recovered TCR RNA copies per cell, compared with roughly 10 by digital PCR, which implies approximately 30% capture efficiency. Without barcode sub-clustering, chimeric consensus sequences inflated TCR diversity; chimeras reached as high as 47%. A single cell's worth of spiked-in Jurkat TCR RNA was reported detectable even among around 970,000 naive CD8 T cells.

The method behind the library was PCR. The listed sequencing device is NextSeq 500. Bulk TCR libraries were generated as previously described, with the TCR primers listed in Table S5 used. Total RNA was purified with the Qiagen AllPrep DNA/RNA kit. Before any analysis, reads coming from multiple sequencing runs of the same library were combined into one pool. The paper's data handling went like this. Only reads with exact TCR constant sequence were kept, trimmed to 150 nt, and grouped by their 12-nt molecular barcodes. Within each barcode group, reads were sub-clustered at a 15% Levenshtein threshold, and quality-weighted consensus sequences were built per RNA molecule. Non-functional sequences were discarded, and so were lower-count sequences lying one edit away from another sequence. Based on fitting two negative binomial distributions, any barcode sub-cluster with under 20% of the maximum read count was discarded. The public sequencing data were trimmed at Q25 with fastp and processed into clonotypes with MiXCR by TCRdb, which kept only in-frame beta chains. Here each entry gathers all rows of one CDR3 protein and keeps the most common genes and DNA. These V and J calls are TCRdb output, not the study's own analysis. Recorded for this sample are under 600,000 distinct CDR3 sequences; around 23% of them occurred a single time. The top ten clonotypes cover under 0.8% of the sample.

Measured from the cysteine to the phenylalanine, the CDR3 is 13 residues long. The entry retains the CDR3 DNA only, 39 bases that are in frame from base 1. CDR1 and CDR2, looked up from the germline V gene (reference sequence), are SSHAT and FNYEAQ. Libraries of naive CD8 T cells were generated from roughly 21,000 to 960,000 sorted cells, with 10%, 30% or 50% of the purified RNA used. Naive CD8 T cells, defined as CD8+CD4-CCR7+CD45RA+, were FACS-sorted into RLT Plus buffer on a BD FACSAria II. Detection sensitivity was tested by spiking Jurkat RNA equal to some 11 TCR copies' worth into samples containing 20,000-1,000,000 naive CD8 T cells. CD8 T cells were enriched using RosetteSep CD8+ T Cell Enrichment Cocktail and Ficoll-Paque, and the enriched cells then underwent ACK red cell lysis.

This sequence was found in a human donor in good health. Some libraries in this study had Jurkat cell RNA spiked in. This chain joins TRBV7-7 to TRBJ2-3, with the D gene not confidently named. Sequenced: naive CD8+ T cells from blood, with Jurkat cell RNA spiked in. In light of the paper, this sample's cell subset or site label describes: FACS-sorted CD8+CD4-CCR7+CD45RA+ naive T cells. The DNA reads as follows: TGTGCCTGCAGCTTAGTCTTCGCAGATACGCAGTATTTT. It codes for CACSLVFADTQYF.